These 8 T cell receptor beta chains originate from one sample sequenced in a study of CD8 T cells in ankylosing spondylitis. TCRdb passed the 5' RACE reads through MiXCR, listing each CDR3 protein once. The sample shows 150,000 to 200,000 distinct CDR3 sequences, about 16% of them seen only once. The sample taken for sequencing was blood, either unsorted or a sorted T cell fraction (not recorded which). The receptors were gathered from a male donor with ankylosing spondylitis or in good health (not recorded which).

In this sample, this clonotype turned up many times. CDR3 DNA sequence: TGCAGTGCTAGAGATGCAGGGGCAAACACCGGGGAGCTGTTTTTT. Protein product: CSARDAGANTGELFF. The gene calls are TRBV20-1 and TRBJ2-2; possibly TRBD1 for D (6 bases). V shed 0 bases and J shed 2 bases, with 10 bases lying between them. CDR3 length: 15 residues. Germline lookup yields CDR1 DFQATT and CDR2 SNEGSKA (reference sequence).

This clonotype was found many times. The DNA is omitted, as the CDR3 cannot be located on it reliably, and the CDR3 follows TCRdb's listing. This chain links TRBV24-1 with TRBJ2-1; the D call of TRBD1 is as the table states it, not checked on the DNA. The germline CDR1 and CDR2 sequences are KGHDR and SFDVKD. Ends included, the CDR3 has 15 residues. The CDR3 here is CATSTSGRENNEQFF.

This clonotype was picked up a small number of times. The chain uses TRBV5-1 and TRBJ2-2; D may match TRBD1 or TRBD2 (5 bases each). The ends were cut back, 3 bases at V and 2 bases at J, with 8 bases in the middle. The CDR3 is 14 amino acids. CDR1 is SGHRS, CDR2 YFSETQ, per germline. The CDR3 is CASSWDPNTGELFF. As DNA, the CDR3 is TGCGCCAGCAGCTGGGACCCTAACACCGGGGAGCTGTTTTTT.

This clonotype was observed many times. The chain carries TRBV10-3 and TRBJ1-5, with D unclear. Germline CDR1 and CDR2: ENHRY and SYGVKD. This CDR3 spans 13 amino acids. V was pared by 4 bases and J by 3 bases, with 7 bases between. DNA of the CDR3: TGTGCCATCAGTGCGGTGAACAATCAGCCCCAGCATTTT. Amino acids: CAISAVNNQPQHF.

This clonotype has a count of ten or more. The J gene is TRBJ1-5, the V gene TRBV12-3 or TRBV12-4; D is undetermined. The V end was cut by 3 bases, the J end by 6 bases, with 12 bases between. This CDR3 contains 14 residues. The DNA of the CDR3 is TGTGCCAGCAGTTTTTTGGGAAACACTCAGCCCCAGCATTTT. Protein sequence: CASSFLGNTQPQHF.

In this sample, this clonotype turned up many times. This rearrangement joins TRBV12-3 or TRBV12-4 to TRBJ2-7; 12 nucleotides agree with TRBD2. This CDR3 comprises 17 residues. With V trimmed by 5 bases and J by 2 bases, 10 bases remained unmatched. CDR3 residues: CASSPRGLAGVPYEQYF. Written as DNA, the CDR3 is TGTGCCAGCAGTCCACGGGGACTAGCGGGCGTCCCCTACGAGCAGTACTTC.

This clonotype was counted ten times or more. The chain couples TRBV5-1 to TRBJ2-3; no reliable D call. CDR1 SGHRS and CDR2 YFSETQ come from the germline V gene. Trimming left V 1 base short and J 2 bases short, with 5 bases between. The CDR3 is made up of 13 amino acids. The CDR3 bases are TGCGCCAGCAGCTTGCAGGACACAGATACGCAGTATTTT. Translation gives CASSLQDTDTQYF.

The gene calls are TRBV6-1 and TRBJ2-5; 13 bases map to TRBD2. CDR3 length: 15 amino acids. V trimming: 4 bases; J trimming: 5 bases; junction bases outside the gene matches: 4. Germline V gene data show CDR1 as MNHNS and CDR2 as SASEGT. CDR3 in DNA: TGTGCCAGCAGTGGACTAGCGGGAGGACGGGAGACCCAGTACTTC. Its translation: CASSGLAGGRETQYF.